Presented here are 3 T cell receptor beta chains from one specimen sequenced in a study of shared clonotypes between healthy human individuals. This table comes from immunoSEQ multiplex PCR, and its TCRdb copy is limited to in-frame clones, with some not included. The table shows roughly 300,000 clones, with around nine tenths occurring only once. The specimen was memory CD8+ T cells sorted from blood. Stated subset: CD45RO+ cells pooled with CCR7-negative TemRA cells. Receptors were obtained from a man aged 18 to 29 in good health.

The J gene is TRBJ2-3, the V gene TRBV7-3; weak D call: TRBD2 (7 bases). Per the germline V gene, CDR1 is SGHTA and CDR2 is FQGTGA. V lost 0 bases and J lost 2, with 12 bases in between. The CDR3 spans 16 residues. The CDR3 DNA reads TGTGCCAGCAGCTTAACGGGCGGGGGCCTCACAGATACGCAGTATTTT. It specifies CASSLTGGGLTDTQYF.

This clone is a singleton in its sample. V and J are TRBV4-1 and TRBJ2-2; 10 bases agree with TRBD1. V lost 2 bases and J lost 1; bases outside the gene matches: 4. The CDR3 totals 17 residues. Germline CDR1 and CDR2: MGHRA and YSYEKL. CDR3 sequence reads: CASSQPGQGRNTGELFF. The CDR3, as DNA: TGCGCCAGCAGCCAACCGGGACAGGGGAGGAACACCGGGGAGCTGTTTTTT.

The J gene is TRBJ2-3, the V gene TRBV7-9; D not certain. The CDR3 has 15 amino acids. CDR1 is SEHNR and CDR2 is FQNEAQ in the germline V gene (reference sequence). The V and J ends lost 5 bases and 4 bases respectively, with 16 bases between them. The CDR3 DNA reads TGTGCCAGCAGCCCCTACCCAAACGGGTCAGATACGCAGTATTTT. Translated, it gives CASSPYPNGSDTQYF.